Below, 22 T cell receptor beta chains from the same sample are listed, as sequenced in a study of blood T cell repertoires in COVID-19. Libraries were prepared by immunoSEQ multiplex PCR; TCRdb keeps only in-frame clonotypes and omits some of them. The data show 23,000 or so clones, under 90% seen once. The sequenced sample was peripheral blood. The receptors come from a man between 65 and 80 years old with acute or convalescent COVID-19.

The chain is built from TRBV30 and TRBJ2-7; 9 bases align to TRBD1. CDR3 length equals 14 residues. CDR1 GTSNPN and CDR2 SVGIG come from the germline V gene (reference sequence). J was trimmed by 1 base and V by 5 bases; bases with no gene match: 6. The CDR3 reads CAWWGGTGSYEQYF. CDR3 bases: TGTGCCTGGTGGGGGGGGACAGGGTCCTACGAGCAGTACTTC. The full variable domain, completed using reference TRBV30 and TRBJ2-7, is SQTIHQWPATLVQPVGSPLSLECTVEGTSNPNLYWYRQAAGRGLQLLFYSVGIGQISSEVPQNLSASRPQDRQFILSSKKLLLSDSGFYLCAWWGGTGSYEQYFGPGTRLTVT.

This clone showed up just once. The chain employs TRBV2 and TRBJ1-6; 10 nucleotides line up with TRBD1. V lost 5 bases, J lost 7 bases, and 8 bases stayed unmatched. The germline gives CDR1 SNHLY, CDR2 FYNNEI. The CDR3 length is 16 residues. This CDR3 is CASSPGQGKVNSPLHF. In DNA, the CDR3 is TGTGCCAGCAGTCCGGGACAGGGGAAGGTCAATTCACCCCTCCACTTT. The full variable domain, completed using reference TRBV2 and TRBJ1-6, is EPEVTQTPSHQVTQMGQEVILRCVPISNHLYFYWYRQILGQKVEFLVSFYNNEISEKSEIFDDQFSVERPDGSNFTLKIRSTKLEDSAMYFCASSPGQGKVNSPLHFGNGTRLTVT.

The gene calls are TRBV9 and TRBJ2-7, with a possible D match to TRBD2 (6 bases). Looked up from germline, CDR1 is SGDLS and CDR2 is YYNGEE. The ends were cut back, 6 bases at V and 4 bases at J, with 20 bases in the middle. The CDR3 is 15 residues long. CDR3 in amino acids: CASTPGTLSEYEQYF. CDR3 sequence (DNA): TGTGCCAGCACCCCCGGGACTCTCTCGGAGTACGAGCAGTACTTC.

Note on this clone: The limits of the CDR3 on the DNA are not certain, so only TCRdb's listed CDR3 is given. This chain uses TRBV21-1 with TRBJ2-1; the table's D call, TRBD2, was not checked against the DNA. TRBV21-1 is shown as a pseudogene. The CDR3 sequence runs 15 residues, both termini included. The CDR3 loop is CASSKRNYYCNEQFF.

This clone was recorded once. The chain couples TRBV6-5 to TRBJ1-4, with TRBD1 as a possible D gene (5 bases). The CDR3 has 13 amino acids. V was trimmed by 5 bases and J by 11 bases, leaving 15 bases between them. CDR1 MNHEY and CDR2 SVGAGI come from the germline V gene. The CDR3 bases are TGTGCCAGCAGTCGGGACCGGGGGGAGAAACTGTTTTTT. Its protein product is CASSRDRGEKLFF.

The V gene is TRBV2, the J gene TRBJ1-1; D unresolved. The CDR3 extends over 12 amino acids. Trimming stripped 6 bases from V and 7 bases from J, with 12 bases between. Germline V gives CDR1 SNHLY, CDR2 FYNNEI. The CDR3, as DNA: TGTGCCAGCAGGCGAGAGGTGGGTGAAGCTTTCTTT. Protein sequence: CASRREVGEAFF.

The chain carries TRBV13 and TRBJ1-2; TRBD1 aligns across 8 bases. The CDR3 is 15 residues long. CDR1 and CDR2 from the germline V gene are PRHDT and FYEKMQ (reference sequence). The J segment lost 1 base and the V segment lost 5 bases, leaving 6 bases of the junction unmatched. The CDR3 loop is CASSPQGGLNYGYTF. As DNA, the CDR3 is TGTGCCAGCAGCCCACAGGGGGGCCTTAACTATGGCTACACCTTC.

The chain links TRBV5-1 to TRBJ2-2; TRBD2 agrees at 7 bases. The V and J ends lost 4 bases and 3 bases, in that order; junction bases with no gene match: 6. CDR3 length equals 15 residues. Germline V gene lookup returns CDR1 SGHRS and CDR2 YFSETQ. This CDR3 reads CASSRSGADTGELFF. The CDR3 DNA reads as TGCGCCAGCAGCAGGAGCGGGGCCGACACCGGGGAGCTGTTTTTT. The variable domain in full, with the rest retrieved from reference TRBV5-1 and TRBJ2-2, is KAGVTQTPRYLIKTRGQQVTLSCSPISGHRSVSWYQQTPGQGLQFLFEYFSETQRNKGNFPGRFSGRQFSNSRSEMNVSTLELGDSALYLCASSRSGADTGELFFGEGSRLTVL.

The chain is built from TRBV3-1 (or the pseudogene TRBV3-2) and TRBJ2-2; D gene ambiguous. Trimming pared 0 bases from V and 4 bases from J, leaving 9 bases between. This CDR3 region has 15 residues. Per germline, CDR1 LGHDT and CDR2 YNNKEL (reference sequence). In DNA form, the CDR3 reads TGTGCCAGCAGCCAAGACGGGTTTGGCACCGGGGAGCTGTTTTTT. This codes for CASSQDGFGTGELFF.

The chain's CDR3 is CASSSQGADYGYTF. The CDR3 nucleotides are TGTGCCAGCTCCTCACAGGGGGCGGACTATGGCTACACCTTC. The chain couples TRBV18 to TRBJ1-2, with TRBD1 matching over 9 bases. The trim removed 6 bases at V and 3 bases at J, leaving 5 bases unmatched. The germline V gene has CDR1 KGHSH and CDR2 LQKENI. This CDR3 is 14 amino acids long.

CDR3 in DNA: TGTGCCAGCAGCTCTGGGACGGGGACTAATCAGCCCCAGCATTTT. Its protein is CASSSGTGTNQPQHF. The chain joins TRBV7-9 to TRBJ1-5, with D tentatively TRBD1 (5 bases). The CDR3 is 15 amino acids. CDR1 and CDR2 from the germline V gene are SEHNR and FQNEAQ (reference sequence). Trimming cost V 4 bases and J 4 bases, with 14 bases left between them.

The CDR3 region has the DNA TGTGCCAGCAGCTTGTTAAGACAGGGGGATGAGCAGTTCTTC. Encoded protein: CASSLLRQGDEQFF. This sequence joins TRBV7-6 and TRBJ2-1, with TRBD1 matching over 9 bases. Per the germline V gene, CDR1 is SGHVS and CDR2 is FNYEAQ. Unmatched junction bases numbered 5, after V lost 3 bases and J lost 8 bases. The CDR3 sequence is 14 residues long.

The V gene is TRBV14, the J gene TRBJ2-7; 7 nucleotides line up with TRBD1. The junction had 3 bases not matched to a gene; V was cut back by 1 base and J by 3 bases. Germline lookup yields CDR1 SGHDN and CDR2 FVKESK. The CDR3 runs 14 residues. The CDR3 DNA follows: TGTGCCAGCAGCCAAGTGACAGGGTTCTACGAGCAGTACTTC. Its translation is CASSQVTGFYEQYF.

The V gene is TRBV6-5, the J gene TRBJ1-6; 7 positions agree with TRBD1. This CDR3 spans 14 amino acids. In germline, CDR1 is MNHEY, CDR2 SVGAGI. V lost 6 bases, J lost 8 bases, and 7 bases stayed unmatched. The CDR3: CASRWTGGDSPLHF. The CDR3 coding sequence is TGTGCCAGCAGATGGACAGGCGGGGATTCACCCCTCCACTTT.

This clone appeared once. The gene calls are TRBV6-5 and TRBJ2-1; 9 bases line up with TRBD2. CDR1 is MNHEY, CDR2 SVGAGI, per germline. V lost 4 bases to trimming and J lost 5 bases; unmatched junction nucleotides: 6. This CDR3 has 15 amino acids. The CDR3 reads CASSSVAGANNEQFF. Written as DNA, the CDR3 is TGTGCCAGCAGTTCCGTAGCGGGGGCGAACAATGAGCAGTTCTTC.

The chain has TRBV15 and TRBJ2-5, with 7 bases that match TRBD2. The CDR3 extends over 17 amino acids. Trimming cost V 0 bases and J 2 bases; bases outside gene matches: 9. Germline CDR1 is LNHNV and CDR2 is YYDKDF (reference sequence). CDR3 nucleotides: TGTGCCACCAGCAGAGATCGGTACCAGCGGGGACAAGAGACCCAGTACTTC. It codes for CATSRDRYQRGQETQYF.

The table lists this clone with a count of one. The V and J genes are TRBV21-1 and TRBJ2-7; the DNA was not used to check the table's D call, TRBD2. TRBV21-1 is marked as a pseudogene. The CDR3 sequence is 17 residues long. This CDR3 reads CASRRSGLAGGFYEQYF. The CDR3, as DNA: TGTGCCAGCCGACGCTCGGGGCTGGCGGGGGGGTTCTACGAGCAGTACTTC.

The V and J genes are TRBV7-9 and TRBJ2-5; 10 bases are a match to TRBD2. J gave up 2 bases and V 5 bases, and 11 bases lay outside the gene matches. Germline assignment: CDR1 SEHNR and CDR2 FQNEAQ (reference sequence). This CDR3 spans 17 amino acids. CDR3 region: CASSPASGRASQETQYF. CDR3 nucleotides: TGTGCCAGCAGCCCGGCAAGCGGGAGGGCCTCACAAGAGACCCAGTACTTC.

The V call is TRBV25-1, the J call TRBJ2-5; 7 bases map to TRBD2. Germline CDR1 and CDR2: MGHDK and SYGVNS. The CDR3 has 15 residues. J lost 1 base, V lost 4 bases, and 6 bases had no gene match. The CDR3 sequence: CASSAPGRSQETQYF. The CDR3 bases are TGTGCCAGCAGTGCACCCGGGAGGTCCCAAGAGACCCAGTACTTC.

This clone appeared a few times. V usage is TRBV28 and J usage is TRBJ1-2; D is perhaps TRBD1 (6 bases). V lost 5 bases to trimming and J lost 6 bases, with 22 bases between them. The CDR3 loop spans 16 amino acids. The germline CDR1 and CDR2 sequences are MDHEN and SYDVKM. The CDR3 DNA is TGTGCCAGCAGTACCTTTCAGGGGTCATTAGGGGATGGCTACACCTTC. It translates to CASSTFQGSLGDGYTF.

This chain uses TRBV19 with TRBJ2-5; D remains unclear. Per the germline V gene, CDR1 is LNHDA and CDR2 is SQIVND (reference sequence). The CDR3 has 13 residues. V lost 4 bases, J lost 4 bases, and 10 bases lay in between. In nucleotides, the CDR3 is TGTGCCAGTAGTACGGGTTTTGGAGAGACCCAGTACTTC. Translated, it gives CASSTGFGETQYF.

CDR3 protein: CASSPGPGGETQYF. CDR3 DNA: TGTGCCAGCAGCCCCGGTCCCGGAGGAGAGACCCAGTACTTC. This chain joins TRBV6-5 and TRBJ2-5; tentative D call: TRBD2 (5 bases). This CDR3 comprises 14 residues. CDR1 is MNHEY, CDR2 SVGAGI, per germline. Trimming pared 6 bases from V and 4 bases from J, leaving 15 bases between.